A selection of T cell receptor beta chains follows, all from one sample in a study of T-cell memory formation after mild COVID-19. TCRdb processed the 5' RACE reads anew with MiXCR; each CDR3 protein has one entry. In the table there are 550,000 to 700,000 distinct CDR3 sequences, approximately 15% of which are singletons. Sequences were obtained from PBMCs or a T cell subset sorted from them (not recorded which). Receptors were obtained from an adult woman who had mild COVID-19 (a few samples of this study predate the infection). Cell type and time point are not known. Each CDR3 is given with its conserved first and last residue. Clone size is not always given. Where it is, it says once, few, many or a class for expanded clones.

j_call: TRBJ1-3
v_call: TRBV4-2
clone_size: NA
cdr3_aa: CASSQSARTSSGNTIYF

j_call: TRBJ2-1
v_call: TRBV28
clone_size: few
cdr3_aa: CASSFSPGLAGVGEQFF

j_call: TRBJ1-2
v_call: TRBV3-1
clone_size: NA
cdr3_aa: CASSLGQGTGYGYTF

j_call: TRBJ2-2
v_call: TRBV5-4
clone_size: many
cdr3_aa: CASSLGGLGLNTGELFF

j_call: TRBJ2-7
v_call: TRBV6-5
clone_size: many
cdr3_aa: CASRSWQAYEQYF

j_call: TRBJ2-3
v_call: TRBV4-3
clone_size: many
cdr3_aa: CASSQDRGTDTQYF

j_call: TRBJ1-4
v_call: TRBV12-3/TRBV12-4
clone_size: few
cdr3_aa: CASSYPGRVEKLFF

j_call: TRBJ2-3
v_call: TRBV6-1
clone_size: many
cdr3_aa: CASSENPLDTQYF

j_call: TRBJ1-2
v_call: TRBV24-1
clone_size: NA
cdr3_aa: CATSDSRDTNYGYTF

j_call: TRBJ1-5
v_call: TRBV27
clone_size: NA
cdr3_aa: CASSLEGQGGQPQHF

j_call: TRBJ1-1
v_call: TRBV14
clone_size: NA
cdr3_aa: CASSQDIQGGTEAFF

j_call: TRBJ2-5
v_call: TRBV6-1
clone_size: NA
cdr3_aa: CASTTGQGIQETQYF

j_call: TRBJ2-3
v_call: TRBV7-3
clone_size: NA
cdr3_aa: CASSLSPGLTTDTQYF

j_call: TRBJ2-2
v_call: TRBV12-3/TRBV12-4
clone_size: NA
cdr3_aa: CASSLIPGLGAGELFF

j_call: TRBJ2-2
v_call: TRBV4-1
clone_size: few
cdr3_aa: CASSQDGSMTGELFF

j_call: TRBJ2-7
v_call: TRBV12-3/TRBV12-4
clone_size: NA
cdr3_aa: CASSLTRASEQYF

j_call: TRBJ1-2
v_call: TRBV12-3/TRBV12-4
clone_size: few
cdr3_aa: CASSFVGNYGYTF

j_call: TRBJ2-1
v_call: TRBV9
clone_size: few
cdr3_aa: CASSVSPSGLRGPGYNEQFF

j_call: TRBJ2-5
v_call: TRBV5-1
clone_size: NA
cdr3_aa: CASSDGRVLQETQYF

j_call: TRBJ2-7
v_call: TRBV11-3
clone_size: NA
cdr3_aa: CASSLPQTGSYEQYF

j_call: TRBJ2-5
v_call: TRBV27
clone_size: NA
cdr3_aa: CASRSGAGRETQYF

j_call: TRBJ1-1
v_call: TRBV5-1
clone_size: few
cdr3_aa: CASSLEGRGLGEAFF

j_call: TRBJ1-1
v_call: TRBV4-3
clone_size: NA
cdr3_aa: CASSQDPPGLLNTEAFF

j_call: TRBJ2-2
v_call: TRBV5-1
clone_size: NA
cdr3_aa: CASSLETVNTGELFF

j_call: TRBJ2-2
v_call: TRBV7-6
clone_size: few
cdr3_aa: CASSLLGRGTGELFF

j_call: TRBJ2-1
v_call: TRBV24-1
clone_size: few
cdr3_aa: CATSTTSGGTDEQFF

j_call: TRBJ2-7
v_call: TRBV3-1
clone_size: few
cdr3_aa: CASSRTIAEIYEQYF

j_call: TRBJ1-2
v_call: TRBV27
clone_size: few
cdr3_aa: CASSFKGASYGYTF

j_call: TRBJ2-3
v_call: TRBV29-1
clone_size: few
cdr3_aa: CSARGRGLRGDTQYF

j_call: TRBJ2-1
v_call: TRBV5-1
clone_size: few
cdr3_aa: CASSLVFWGVFRGHEQFF

j_call: TRBJ2-1
v_call: TRBV5-1
clone_size: few
cdr3_aa: CASSDRYGTSGRRRHNEQFF

j_call: TRBJ1-5
v_call: TRBV4-2
clone_size: few
cdr3_aa: CASSQDWGGSQPQHF

j_call: TRBJ2-7
v_call: TRBV20-1
clone_size: NA
cdr3_aa: CSAREREGSYEQYF

j_call: TRBJ1-2
v_call: TRBV2
clone_size: few
cdr3_aa: CASSEGLGYGYTF

j_call: TRBJ2-1
v_call: TRBV12-3/TRBV12-4
clone_size: few
cdr3_aa: CASRPGLAVDEQFF

j_call: TRBJ2-3
v_call: TRBV20-1
clone_size: NA
cdr3_aa: CSARGASGKITDTQYF

j_call: TRBJ2-3
v_call: TRBV9
clone_size: few
cdr3_aa: CASSVFAKKGTSGIADTQYF

j_call: TRBJ2-7
v_call: TRBV12-3/TRBV12-4
clone_size: NA
cdr3_aa: CASSFGGSFYEQYF

j_call: TRBJ1-2
v_call: TRBV5-6
clone_size: NA
cdr3_aa: CASSSAGWDGDGYTF

j_call: TRBJ1-1
v_call: TRBV7-8
clone_size: few
cdr3_aa: CASSLQGGDTEAFF

j_call: TRBJ2-1
v_call: TRBV15
clone_size: NA
cdr3_aa: CATSSAGRDGSYEQFF

j_call: TRBJ2-7
v_call: TRBV7-9
clone_size: few
cdr3_aa: CASSFGRPSSYEQYF

j_call: TRBJ2-2
v_call: TRBV18
clone_size: few
cdr3_aa: CASSPPLTGELFF

j_call: TRBJ2-3
v_call: TRBV3-1
clone_size: few
cdr3_aa: CASSAGTQDTDTQYF

j_call: TRBJ2-3
v_call: TRBV15
clone_size: NA
cdr3_aa: CATSRGQGITDTQYF

j_call: TRBJ2-7
v_call: TRBV29-1
clone_size: NA
cdr3_aa: CSVASVGLAGGTYEQYF

j_call: TRBJ1-4
v_call: TRBV6-5
clone_size: NA
cdr3_aa: CASSEPRTANEKLFF

j_call: TRBJ2-7
v_call: TRBV5-1
clone_size: NA
cdr3_aa: CASSFRHSETLTAYEQYF

j_call: TRBJ2-1
v_call: TRBV27
clone_size: few
cdr3_aa: CASSFHGGGSNEQFF

j_call: TRBJ1-5
v_call: TRBV3-1
clone_size: NA
cdr3_aa: CASSQEFSNQPQHF

j_call: TRBJ1-2
v_call: TRBV13
clone_size: NA
cdr3_aa: CASSGQGSLGYGYTF

j_call: TRBJ2-6
v_call: TRBV7-9
clone_size: few
cdr3_aa: CASSSYDSGANVLTF

j_call: TRBJ2-5
v_call: TRBV24-1
clone_size: NA
cdr3_aa: CATSDHGRGETQYF

j_call: TRBJ2-5
v_call: TRBV12-3/TRBV12-4
clone_size: few
cdr3_aa: CASTLGLVETQYF

j_call: TRBJ1-3
v_call: TRBV5-1
clone_size: NA
cdr3_aa: CASSPGGNSGNTIYF

j_call: TRBJ2-1
v_call: TRBV5-6
clone_size: few
cdr3_aa: CASSLGLASHEQFF

j_call: TRBJ2-2
v_call: TRBV11-2
clone_size: many
cdr3_aa: CASSLPGLNTGELFF

j_call: TRBJ2-1
v_call: TRBV11-2
clone_size: few
cdr3_aa: CASSLGATSGGGNEQFF

j_call: TRBJ1-5
v_call: TRBV7-9
clone_size: few
cdr3_aa: CASSFGGHSNQPQHF